A selection of T cell receptor beta chains follows, all from one sample in a study of blood T cell repertoires in COVID-19. Assay: immunoSEQ multiplex PCR; the TCRdb copy retains only in-frame clones and omits some. The data hold about 54,000 clones, with 90% observed a single time. The sample comprised peripheral blood. The receptor set was obtained from a woman aged 40 to 50 with active COVID-19. The CDR3 runs from the conserved cysteine through the conserved F or W. The order of the fields is J gene, V gene, CDR3 protein.

TRBJ1-6,TRBV19,CAKVGSPFLNSPLHF
TRBJ2-3,TRBV6-4,CASSELAGSTDTQYF
TRBJ2-1,TRBV4-1,CASSQDSGGAYNEQFF
TRBJ2-7,TRBV11-3,CASSLVAGTYYEQYF
TRBJ1-6,TRBV13,CASSTRTGDNSPLHF
TRBJ2-3,TRBV6-5,CASSIRDKYTDTQYF
TRBJ2-1,TRBV9,CASSVGLEEPFF
TRBJ1-4,TRBV18,CASSPVRGGEKLFF
TRBJ2-1,TRBV2,CATSQRLDRGEQFF
TRBJ1-2,TRBV30,CAWKDYGTGLGNGYTF
TRBJ2-7,TRBV29-1,CSVHPGQGYYEQYF
TRBJ2-5,TRBV3-1/TRBV3-2,CASSPRGTGSFKTQYF
TRBJ2-1,TRBV5-4,CASSLGLAGAFSYNEQFF
TRBJ2-6,TRBV19,CASLQGEETGANVLTF
TRBJ1-5,TRBV30,CAWSVRGQQPQHF
TRBJ2-5,TRBV5-1,CASRLTGAGETQYF
TRBJ2-5,TRBV5-4,CASSPGGVGETQYF
TRBJ2-1,TRBV6-6,CASTLGASGILDEQFF
TRBJ2-7,TRBV29-1,CSAGQGAAYEQYF
TRBJ2-1,TRBV6-2/TRBV6-3,CASSYGLGTYNEQFF
TRBJ1-1,TRBV5-1,CASSLGQANTEAFF
TRBJ2-7,TRBV6-2/TRBV6-3,CASSSGGRTYEQYF
TRBJ2-5,TRBV12-3/TRBV12-4,CASSLQETQYF
TRBJ2-3,TRBV2,CASTTTAGGRTDTQYF
TRBJ2-5,TRBV7-9,CASSATSRGETQYF
TRBJ1-2,TRBV7-9,CASSHSRGYNYGYTF
TRBJ1-4,TRBV9,CASSVEDSTNEKLFF
TRBJ1-1,TRBV6-1,CASSDRQALNTEAFF
TRBJ2-2,TRBV10-1,CASSLLTGTGELFF
TRBJ2-5,TRBV7-9,CASSKGVRQDRQETQYF
TRBJ1-1,TRBV4-2,CASSQDPGNTEAFF
TRBJ1-2,TRBV5-5,CASSRDTNYGYTF
TRBJ2-7,TRBV12-5,CAPTPRTDSYEQYF
TRBJ2-5,TRBV19,CASTNHGTFQETQYF
TRBJ1-1,TRBV2,CASSSPDRGLTEAFF
TRBJ2-5,TRBV7-8,CASSERGRGSGGPQETQYF
TRBJ2-1,TRBV9,CASSVAIQRGDNEQFF
TRBJ1-5,TRBV19,CASSITGQPPQHF
TRBJ1-2,TRBV15,CATSRDLNHYGYTF
TRBJ2-6,TRBV7-8,CASSLGGRVNPGANVLTF
TRBJ1-3,TRBV10-3,CATTHMGQGNTIYF
TRBJ2-3,TRBV9,CASSEGLAVVADTQYF
TRBJ2-6,TRBV12-5,CASGLSRGGAGANVLTF
TRBJ2-1,TRBV7-2,CASSPSGAGTYNEQFF
TRBJ2-7,TRBV11-3,CASSLGQYEQYF
TRBJ1-1,TRBV5-6,CASGLTGASTRTEAFF
TRBJ1-6,TRBV11-3,CASSLDRGSSGRNSPLHF
TRBJ2-3,TRBV3-1/TRBV3-2,CASSPHPGLARADTQYF
TRBJ1-6,TRBV19,CASSGQGDNSPLHF
TRBJ1-5,TRBV20-1,CSASHSKHNQPQHF
TRBJ1-2,TRBV5-4,CASSQQGVSYGYTF
TRBJ1-1,TRBV19,CASSTGQGALRTEAFF
TRBJ1-6,TRBV2,CASSRQYNSPLHF
TRBJ2-2,TRBV5-1,CASSPRTSGVSGELFF